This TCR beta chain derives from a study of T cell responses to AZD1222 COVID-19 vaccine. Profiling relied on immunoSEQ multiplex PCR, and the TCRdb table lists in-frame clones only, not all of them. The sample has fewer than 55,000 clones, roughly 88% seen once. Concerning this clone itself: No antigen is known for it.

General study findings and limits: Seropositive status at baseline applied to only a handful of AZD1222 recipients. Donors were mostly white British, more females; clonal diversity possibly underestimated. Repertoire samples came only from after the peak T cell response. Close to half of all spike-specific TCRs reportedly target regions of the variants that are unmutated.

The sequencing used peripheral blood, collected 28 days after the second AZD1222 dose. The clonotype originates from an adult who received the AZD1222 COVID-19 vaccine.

CDR3 sequence (DNA): TGTGCCACCCAAGGGGGCAGGGCCTATGGCTACACCTTC. Translation: CATQGGRAYGYTF. The gene calls are TRBV2 and TRBJ1-2; 7 nucleotides line up with TRBD1. The CDR3 has 13 residues. Germline CDR1 is SNHLY and CDR2 is FYNNEI. V was pared by 10 bases and J by 4 bases, with 9 bases of the junction left unmatched.